These 30 T cell receptor beta chains share one sample of origin, sequenced in a study of cytomegalovirus exposure and HLA in healthy donors. Both 60 Vbeta primers and 13 Jbeta primers went into the PCR. The repertoire was sequenced with immunoSEQ multiplex PCR; TCRdb's copy has only in-frame clones and lacks some. The sample contains 140,000 to 150,000 clones, 73% of which appear only once. The specimen sequenced was PBMCs. These receptors were obtained from a woman between 18 and 29 years old in good health and CMV-seronegative.

V is TRBV5-4 and J is TRBJ2-7; 9 bases line up with TRBD1. CDR1 is SGHNT, CDR2 YYREEE, per germline (reference sequence). The V and J ends lost 6 bases and 2 bases, in that order; junction bases with no gene match: 3. The CDR3 contains 13 residues. The CDR3 is CASTRDRAYEQYF. CDR3 nucleotides: TGTGCCAGCACCAGGGACAGGGCCTACGAGCAGTACTTC.

J is TRBJ1-1 and V is TRBV6-1; the D is unclear. In germline, CDR1 is MNHNS, CDR2 SASEGT. This CDR3 region has 14 residues. V was cut by 5 bases and J by 3 bases, with 13 bases left in between. CDR3: CASSYGGGYTEAFF. The CDR3, as DNA: TGTGCCAGCAGTTATGGAGGAGGGTACACTGAAGCTTTCTTT.

J is TRBJ1-2 and V is TRBV6-1, with 8 bases lining up with TRBD1. The CDR3 is 16 amino acids. V lost 0 bases to trimming and J lost 5 bases; unmatched junction nucleotides: 8. Germline V gene data show CDR1 as MNHNS and CDR2 as SASEGT. In DNA, the CDR3 is TGTGCCAGCAGTGAAGCCCACCAGGGGGCCCTATATGGCTACACCTTC. Its protein product is CASSEAHQGALYGYTF.

This clone has more than one count but fewer than ten. The chain has TRBV6-5 and TRBJ2-2, with no clear D. CDR1 is MNHEY and CDR2 is SVGAGI in the germline V gene. This CDR3 contains 15 residues. Deletions cut 7 bases from V and 6 bases from J, with 18 bases between. CDR3 sequence reads: CASKAVPVGAGELFF. In nucleotides, the CDR3 is TGTGCCAGCAAGGCCGTGCCGGTGGGCGCCGGGGAGCTGTTTTTT.

This chain connects TRBV5-8 to TRBJ2-4; possibly TRBD1 for D (6 bases). The CDR3 is 17 residues long. The V and J ends lost 4 bases and 3 bases respectively, with 20 bases between them. Germline CDR1 SGHTS, CDR2 YDEGEE. The CDR3 DNA is TGTGCCAGCAGCCCCTACAGGGCTCCTCAGGGCAAAAACATTCAGTACTTC. This translates into CASSPYRAPQGKNIQYF.

This clone was recorded once. V and J are TRBV7-3 and TRBJ1-1; D perhaps matches TRBD1 (5 bases). The germline V and J ends were trimmed by 1 base and 5 bases, with 14 bases remaining between them. Germline CDR1 reads SGHTA; CDR2 reads FQGTGA. The CDR3 contains 15 residues. The DNA of the CDR3 is TGTGCCAGCAGCTTAAGGCAGGGAAGGGGAACTGAAGCTTTCTTT. Protein sequence: CASSLRQGRGTEAFF.

The chain is built from TRBV19 and TRBJ2-5; the match to TRBD2 covers 14 bases. Germline V gene data show CDR1 as LNHDA and CDR2 as SQIVND (reference sequence). The CDR3 spans 16 residues. V was clipped by 9 bases and J by 4 bases; unmatched bases: 10. CDR3 in amino acids: CASGTSGSRRGETQYF. As DNA, the CDR3 is TGTGCCAGCGGGACTAGCGGGAGCCGAAGGGGAGAGACCCAGTACTTC. Complete variable domain (other parts from reference TRBV19 and TRBJ2-5): DGGITQSPKYLFRKEGQNVTLSCEQNLNHDAMYWYRQDPGQGLRLIYYSQIVNDFQKGDIAEGYSVSREKKESFPLTVTSAQKNPTAFYLCASGTSGSRRGETQYFGPGTRLLVL.

The chain employs TRBV10-3 and TRBJ1-4, with TRBD1 matching 7 bases. Germline CDR1 ENHRY, CDR2 SYGVKD. Trimming cost V 3 bases and J 4 bases; bases outside gene matches: 2. The CDR3 contains 14 residues. Written as DNA, the CDR3 is TGTGCCATCAGTGACGGACAGGTTAATGAAAAACTGTTTTTT. It yields the protein CAISDGQVNEKLFF.

This clone has more than one count but fewer than ten. The chain links TRBV11-2 to TRBJ2-7, with 8 positions matching TRBD2. CDR1 is SGHAT, CDR2 FQNNGV, per germline. Unmatched junction bases numbered 7, after V lost 4 bases and J lost 2 bases. This CDR3 region has 15 residues. CDR3: CASSSPGGRAYEQYV. The CDR3 DNA is TGTGCCAGCAGCTCACCGGGGGGGAGGGCCTACGAGCAGTACGTC.

This chain links TRBV4-3 with TRBJ2-1, with 7 positions matching TRBD2. This CDR3 has 14 residues. V was clipped by 1 base and J by 12 bases; unmatched bases: 9. Germline CDR1 is LGHNA and CDR2 is YSLEER. The CDR3 bases are TGCGCCAGCAGCCAAGTGTGGGGCGGGAGAGTGCAGTTCTTC. As protein: CASSQVWGGRVQFF.

The rearrangement joins TRBV5-6 to TRBJ2-2; 7 positions agree with TRBD2. This CDR3 has 15 residues. Trimming at V came to 7 bases and at J to 0 bases, leaving 6 bases not matched to a gene. The germline CDR1 and CDR2 sequences are SGHDT and YYEEEE. The CDR3 region is CASGRGSSNTGELFF. The CDR3 DNA is TGTGCCAGCGGGCGGGGGTCCTCGAACACCGGGGAGCTGTTTTTT.

The chain uses TRBV7-9 and TRBJ1-4; D is perhaps TRBD1 (5 bases). V lost 1 base to trimming and J lost 10 bases, with 22 bases between them. The CDR3 is made up of 17 amino acids. Germline loops: CDR1 SEHNR, CDR2 FQNEAQ (reference sequence). This chain's CDR3 is CASSLGTGVALMGKLFF. CDR3 coding DNA: TGTGCCAGCAGCTTAGGGACGGGGGTTGCCCTGATGGGAAAACTGTTTTTT.

This chain connects TRBV19 to TRBJ2-7; D is possibly TRBD2 (5 bases). The CDR3 loop spans 14 amino acids. In germline, CDR1 is LNHDA, CDR2 SQIVND (reference sequence). Trimming left V 3 bases short and J 3 bases short, with 12 bases between. CDR3 sequence: CASSIRDRNYEQYV. CDR3 DNA sequence: TGTGCCAGTAGTATCCGGGATCGCAACTACGAGCAGTACGTC.

The chain combines TRBV2 with TRBJ1-1; tentative D call: TRBD1 (5 bases). Germline CDR1 reads SNHLY; CDR2 reads FYNNEI. CDR3 length: 13 amino acids. V lost 6 bases and J lost 5, with 13 bases in between. CDR3 in DNA: TGTGCCAGCAGGGACACCCGGTGGACTGAAGCTTTCTTT. Translating it yields CASRDTRWTEAFF.

The genes are TRBV19 and TRBJ1-2; D ambiguous. From germline, CDR1 is LNHDA and CDR2 SQIVND (reference sequence). V was pared by 3 bases and J by 8 bases, with 19 bases between. This CDR3 spans 15 amino acids. The CDR3 bases are TGTGCCAGTAGTATGGGAGTCCTTTCGCGGGGAGGCTACACCTTC. It translates to CASSMGVLSRGGYTF.

The CDR3 region has the DNA TGTGCCAGCAGCCGAAGGACTAGCGGCTACGAGCAGTACGTC. Protein sequence: CASSRRTSGYEQYV. The V and J genes are TRBV7-2 and TRBJ2-7; 10 nucleotides line up with TRBD2. Germline V gene data show CDR1 as SGHTA and CDR2 as FQGNSA. V was clipped by 5 bases and J by 3 bases; unmatched bases: 4. This CDR3 is built from 14 residues.

For this clone: Other DNA sequences in the sample encode the same CDR3. The gene calls are TRBV2 and TRBJ1-1; 9 bases map to TRBD1. After removal of 3 bases from V and 4 bases from J, the junction contained 6 bases not matched to a gene. This CDR3 is built from 15 residues. The V gene's germline CDR1 is SNHLY and CDR2 FYNNEI. The CDR3 reads CASSDRGQGGTEAFF. CDR3 bases: TGTGCCAGCAGTGACAGGGGACAGGGAGGCACTGAAGCTTTCTTT.

This rearrangement joins TRBV10-2 to TRBJ1-1; possible D gene TRBD1, 5 bases. Deletions cut 2 bases from V and 9 bases from J, with 10 bases between. There are 12 residues in the CDR3. In germline, CDR1 is WSHSY, CDR2 SAAADI. CDR3 DNA sequence: TGCGCCAGCAGTGAGATTCAGGGAAAAGCTTTCTTT. The encoded protein is CASSEIQGKAFF.

This clone showed up just a few times. The rearrangement uses TRBV11-3 and TRBJ1-6, with no clear D. The CDR3 sequence is 16 residues long. V was trimmed by 6 bases and J by 3 bases, leaving 15 bases between them. Germline values: CDR1 SGHNT, CDR2 YENEEA. CDR3 bases: TGTGCCAGCAGGGATATTTCTAGAGACTATAATTCACCCCTCCACTTT. Translating gives CASRDISRDYNSPLHF. Together with reference TRBV11-3 and TRBJ1-6, the CDR3 gives the full variable domain: EAGVVQSPRYKIIEKKQPVAFWCNPISGHNTLYWYLQNLGQGPELLIRYENEEAVDDSQLPKDRFSAERLKGVDSTLKIQPAELGDSAVYLCASRDISRDYNSPLHFGNGTRLTVT.

The chain employs TRBV7-9 and TRBJ1-1; D is undetermined. In germline, CDR1 is SEHNR, CDR2 FQNEAQ (reference sequence). The CDR3 contains 12 residues. Trimming removed 1 base at V and 7 bases at J, with 7 bases between. The CDR3 DNA is TGTGCCAGCAGCTTAGGGAGTAATGAAGCTTTCTTT. The encoded protein is CASSLGSNEAFF.

The chain combines TRBV6-5 with TRBJ2-5, with D perhaps matching TRBD1 (5 bases). The germline V and J ends were trimmed by 0 bases and 2 bases, with 13 bases remaining between them. The CDR3 length is 16 residues. Per the germline V gene, CDR1 is MNHEY and CDR2 is SVGAGI. The CDR3 loop is CASSYSAGSVQETQYF. Written as DNA, the CDR3 is TGTGCCAGCAGTTACTCGGCAGGGTCGGTACAAGAGACCCAGTACTTC.

CDR3 bases: TGTGCCAGCAGCAACGGGACTGCCGCCAATGAGCAGTTCTTC. This translates into CASSNGTAANEQFF. The rearrangement links TRBV6-4 to TRBJ2-1, with D possibly matching TRBD2 (6 bases). The ends were cut back, 6 bases at V and 6 bases at J, with 15 bases in the middle. CDR3 length: 14 residues. Germline lookup yields CDR1 MRHNA and CDR2 SNTAGT.

The CDR3 sequence is CASSSWTGSRSGANVLTF. The CDR3 bases are TGTGCCAGCAGCTCATGGACAGGGTCTAGATCTGGGGCCAACGTCCTGACTTTC. The V gene is TRBV7-8, the J gene TRBJ2-6, with 8 bases that match TRBD1. Germline V gene data show CDR1 as SGHVS and CDR2 as FQNEAQ. Losses at the gene ends were 4 bases for V and 1 base for J; bases not matched to a gene: 9. This CDR3 comprises 18 residues.

The chain employs TRBV19 and TRBJ2-2, with D possibly being TRBD2 (6 bases). With 5 bases removed from V and 1 base from J, the gap between germline ends came to 11 bases. CDR1 is LNHDA and CDR2 is SQIVND in the germline V gene (reference sequence). The CDR3 is 15 amino acids. For the CDR3, the DNA is TGTGCCAGTAGTTCGGGGGTTTTGAACACCGGGGAGCTGTTTTTT. This translates into CASSSGVLNTGELFF.

V gene TRBV18 combines with J gene TRBJ1-1, with TRBD1 identical over 7 bases. CDR1 and CDR2 from the germline V gene are KGHSH and LQKENI. This CDR3 has 14 amino acids. J lost 4 bases, V lost 3 bases, and 5 bases had no gene match. This chain's CDR3 is CASSPTDRATEAFF. The DNA for the CDR3 is TGTGCCAGCTCACCCACCGACAGGGCCACTGAAGCTTTCTTT.

The genes are TRBV9 and TRBJ1-4; tentatively, D is TRBD1 (5 bases). Trimming cost V 3 bases and J 8 bases, with 14 bases left between them. The CDR3 totals 14 residues. Germline-derived CDR1 and CDR2 are SGDLS and YYNGEE. CDR3 sequence: CASSAAGLGEKLFF. DNA of the CDR3: TGTGCCAGCAGCGCTGCAGGGCTAGGCGAAAAACTGTTTTTT.

On this clone itself: Other nucleotide sequences from this sample produce the same CDR3. The CDR3 protein is CASSVDLSSGNTIYF. The CDR3, as DNA: TGTGCCAGCAGCGTAGATCTTAGCTCTGGAAACACCATATATTTT. This chain joins TRBV9 and TRBJ1-3; D not resolved. Looked up from germline, CDR1 is SGDLS and CDR2 is YYNGEE. Trimming cost V 0 bases and J 0 bases, with 7 bases left between them. The CDR3 length is 15 residues. The variable domain in full, with the rest retrieved from reference TRBV9 and TRBJ1-3, is DSGVTQTPKHLITATGQRVTLRCSPRSGDLSVYWYQQSLDQGLQFLIQYYNGEERAKGNILERFSAQQFPDLHSELNLSSLELGDSALYFCASSVDLSSGNTIYFGEGSWLTVV.

The rearrangement links TRBV10-1 to TRBJ1-5; 12 positions match TRBD1. CDR3 length: 18 residues. V shed 2 bases, J shed 7 bases, and the junction held 12 bases outside the gene matches. From germline, CDR1 is WNHNN and CDR2 SYGVQD (reference sequence). The CDR3 coding sequence is TGCGCCAGCAGTGAGGCGATCCGGGACAGGGGGCGGGAACAGCCCCAGCATTTT. This gives the protein CASSEAIRDRGREQPQHF.

This chain links TRBV10-3 with TRBJ1-2; the D is unclear. The CDR3 spans 13 residues. Trimming left V 10 bases short and J 3 bases short, with 15 bases between. The germline gives CDR1 ENHRY, CDR2 SYGVKD. CDR3 sequence (DNA): TGTGCCACCTCAGTGCCGGGTGACTATGGCTACACCTTC. Translation gives CATSVPGDYGYTF.

V and J are TRBV27 and TRBJ1-2, with D perhaps matching TRBD1 (6 bases). V gave up 2 bases and J gave up 2 bases, with 12 bases separating them. The CDR3 is 15 amino acids. The germline gives CDR1 MNHEY, CDR2 SMNVEV (reference sequence). DNA of the CDR3: TGTGCCAGCAGTTTAAGGGCAGGGGCGAACTATGGCTACACCTTC. This sequence encodes CASSLRAGANYGYTF.